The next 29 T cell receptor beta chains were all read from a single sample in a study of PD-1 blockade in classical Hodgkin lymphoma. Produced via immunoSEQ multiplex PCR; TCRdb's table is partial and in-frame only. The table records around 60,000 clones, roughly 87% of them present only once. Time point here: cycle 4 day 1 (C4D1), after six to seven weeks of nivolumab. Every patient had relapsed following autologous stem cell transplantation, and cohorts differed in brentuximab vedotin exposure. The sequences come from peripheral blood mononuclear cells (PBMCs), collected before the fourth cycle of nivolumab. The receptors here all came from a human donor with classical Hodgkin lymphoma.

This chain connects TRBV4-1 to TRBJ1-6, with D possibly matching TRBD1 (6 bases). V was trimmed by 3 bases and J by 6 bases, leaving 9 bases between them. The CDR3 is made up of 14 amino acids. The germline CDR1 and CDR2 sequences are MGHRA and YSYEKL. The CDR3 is CASSQGARNSPLHF. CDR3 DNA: TGCGCCAGCAGCCAGGGGGCGCGTAATTCACCCCTCCACTTT.

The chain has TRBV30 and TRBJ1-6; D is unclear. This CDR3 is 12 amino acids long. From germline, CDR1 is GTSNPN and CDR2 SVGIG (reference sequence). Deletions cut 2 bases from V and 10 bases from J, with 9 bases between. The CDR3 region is CAWSRTQSPLHF. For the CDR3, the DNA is TGTGCCTGGAGTCGAACTCAATCACCCCTCCACTTT.

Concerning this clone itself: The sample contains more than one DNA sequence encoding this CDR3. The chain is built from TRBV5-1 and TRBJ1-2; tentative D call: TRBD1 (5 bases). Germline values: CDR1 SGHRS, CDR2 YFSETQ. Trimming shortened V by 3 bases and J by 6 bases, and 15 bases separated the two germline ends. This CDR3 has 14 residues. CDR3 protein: CASSYGQGENGYTF. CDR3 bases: TGCGCCAGCAGCTACGGACAAGGAGAAAATGGCTACACCTTC.

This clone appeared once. This CDR3 reads CASSLFSDSTEAFF. The CDR3 DNA sequence: TGCGCCAGCAGCTTATTCTCAGATTCCACTGAAGCTTTCTTT. The chain recombines TRBV5-1 with TRBJ1-1; D not certain. CDR3 length equals 14 residues. V lost 2 bases and J 4 bases, leaving 12 bases between the germline ends. Germline assignment: CDR1 SGHRS and CDR2 YFSETQ.

CDR3 amino acids: CASSYSTGGNTIYF. CDR3 sequence (DNA): TGTGCCAGCAGTTACTCGACGGGTGGAAACACCATATATTTT. The chain uses TRBV6-5 and TRBJ1-3; D ambiguous. The CDR3 contains 14 residues. Trimming shortened V by 0 bases and J by 3 bases, and 6 bases separated the two germline ends. The germline V gene has CDR1 MNHEY and CDR2 SVGAGI.

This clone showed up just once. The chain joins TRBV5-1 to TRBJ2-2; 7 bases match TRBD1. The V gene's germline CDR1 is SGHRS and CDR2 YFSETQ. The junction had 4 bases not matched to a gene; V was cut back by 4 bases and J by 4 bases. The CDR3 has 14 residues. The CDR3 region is CASSRQGTTGELFF. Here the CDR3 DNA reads TGCGCCAGCAGCCGACAGGGTACCACCGGGGAGCTGTTTTTT.

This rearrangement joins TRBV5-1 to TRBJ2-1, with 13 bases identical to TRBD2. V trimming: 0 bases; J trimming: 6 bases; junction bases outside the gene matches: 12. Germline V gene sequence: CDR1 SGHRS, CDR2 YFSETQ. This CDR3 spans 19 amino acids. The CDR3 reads CASSLGLLAGGPTSNEQFF. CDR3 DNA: TGCGCCAGCAGCTTGGGCCTACTAGCGGGGGGGCCAACGTCCAATGAGCAGTTCTTC.

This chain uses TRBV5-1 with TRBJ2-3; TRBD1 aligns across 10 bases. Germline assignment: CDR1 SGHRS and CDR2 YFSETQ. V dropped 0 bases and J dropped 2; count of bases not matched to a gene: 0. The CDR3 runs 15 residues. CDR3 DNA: TGCGCCAGCAGCTTGGGACAGGGGGCCACAGATACGCAGTATTTT. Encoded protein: CASSLGQGATDTQYF.

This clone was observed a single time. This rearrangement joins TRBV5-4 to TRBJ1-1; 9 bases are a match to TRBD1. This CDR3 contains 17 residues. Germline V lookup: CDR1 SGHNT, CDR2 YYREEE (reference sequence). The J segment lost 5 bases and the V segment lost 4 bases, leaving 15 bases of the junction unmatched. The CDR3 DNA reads TGTGCCAGCAGCGACGGACAGGGGACCCCCTTTTCAACTGAAGCTTTCTTT. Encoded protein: CASSDGQGTPFSTEAFF.

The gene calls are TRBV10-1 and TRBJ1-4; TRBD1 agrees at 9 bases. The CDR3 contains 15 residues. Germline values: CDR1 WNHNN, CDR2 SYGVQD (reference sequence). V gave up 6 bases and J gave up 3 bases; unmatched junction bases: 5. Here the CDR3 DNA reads TGCGCCAGCAGGGCACAGGGGGCGGCTAATGAAAAACTGTTTTTT. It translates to CASRAQGAANEKLFF.

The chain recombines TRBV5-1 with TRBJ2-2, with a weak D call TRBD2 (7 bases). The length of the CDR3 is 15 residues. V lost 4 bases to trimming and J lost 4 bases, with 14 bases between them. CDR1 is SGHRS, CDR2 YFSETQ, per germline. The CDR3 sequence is CASSIAGEGTGELFF. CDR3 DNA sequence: TGCGCCAGCAGCATTGCAGGGGAGGGCACCGGGGAGCTGTTTTTT.

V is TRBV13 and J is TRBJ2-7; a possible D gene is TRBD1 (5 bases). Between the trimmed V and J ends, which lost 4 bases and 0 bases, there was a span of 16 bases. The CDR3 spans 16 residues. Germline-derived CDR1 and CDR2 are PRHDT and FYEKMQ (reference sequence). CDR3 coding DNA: TGTGCCAGCAGCTCAGCTCAGGGTGTCCTCTCCTACGAGCAGTACTTC. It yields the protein CASSSAQGVLSYEQYF.

CDR3 DNA: TGTGCCAGCAGCAAATTCTGTGGTGGAAACACCATATATTTT. Its protein is CASSKFCGGNTIYF. The V and J genes are TRBV21-1 and TRBJ1-3. TRBV21-1 corresponds to a pseudogene. This CDR3 spans 14 amino acids.

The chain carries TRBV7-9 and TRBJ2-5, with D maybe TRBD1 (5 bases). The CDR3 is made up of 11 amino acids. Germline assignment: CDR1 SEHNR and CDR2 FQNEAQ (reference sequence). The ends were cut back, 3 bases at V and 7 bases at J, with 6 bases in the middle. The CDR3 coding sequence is TGTGCCAGCAGCTTCCAGGGGACCCAGTACTTC. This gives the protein CASSFQGTQYF.

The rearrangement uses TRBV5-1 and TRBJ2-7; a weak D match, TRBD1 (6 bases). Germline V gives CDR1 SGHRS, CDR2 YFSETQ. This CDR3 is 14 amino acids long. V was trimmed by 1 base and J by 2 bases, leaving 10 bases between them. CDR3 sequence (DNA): TGCGCCAGCAGCTTGCAGGGGCCCACCTACGAGCAGTACTTC. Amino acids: CASSLQGPTYEQYF.

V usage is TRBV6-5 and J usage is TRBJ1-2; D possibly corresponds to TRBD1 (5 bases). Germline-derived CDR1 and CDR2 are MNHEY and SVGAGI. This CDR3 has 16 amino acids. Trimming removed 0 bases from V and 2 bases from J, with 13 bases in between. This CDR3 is CASSYSGRGWNYGYTF. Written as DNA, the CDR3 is TGTGCCAGCAGTTACTCGGGCCGGGGGTGGAACTATGGCTACACCTTC.

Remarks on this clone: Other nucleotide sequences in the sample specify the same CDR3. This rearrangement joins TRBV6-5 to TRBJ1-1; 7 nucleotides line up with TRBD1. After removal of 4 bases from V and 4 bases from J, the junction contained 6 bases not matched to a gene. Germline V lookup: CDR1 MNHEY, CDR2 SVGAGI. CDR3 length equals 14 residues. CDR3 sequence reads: CASSSGTVITEAFF. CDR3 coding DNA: TGTGCCAGCAGTTCCGGGACAGTCATCACTGAAGCTTTCTTT.

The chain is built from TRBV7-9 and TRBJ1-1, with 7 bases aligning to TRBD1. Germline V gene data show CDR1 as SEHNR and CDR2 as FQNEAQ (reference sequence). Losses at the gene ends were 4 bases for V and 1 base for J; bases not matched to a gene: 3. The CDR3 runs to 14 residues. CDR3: CASSSDRWNTEAFF. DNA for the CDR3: TGTGCCAGCAGCTCGGACAGGTGGAACACTGAAGCTTTCTTT.

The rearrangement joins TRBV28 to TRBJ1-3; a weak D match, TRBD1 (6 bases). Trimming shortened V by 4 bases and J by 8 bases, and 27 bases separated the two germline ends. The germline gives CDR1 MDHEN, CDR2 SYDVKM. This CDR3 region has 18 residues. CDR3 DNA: TGTGCCAGCAGTTCCTCATCCGGGGCCCCGGGGGGGCGGGACACCATATATTTT. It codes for CASSSSSGAPGGRDTIYF.

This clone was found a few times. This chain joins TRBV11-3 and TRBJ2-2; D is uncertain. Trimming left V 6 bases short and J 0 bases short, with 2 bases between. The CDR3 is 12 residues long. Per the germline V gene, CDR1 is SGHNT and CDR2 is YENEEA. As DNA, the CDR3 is TGTGCCAGCAGTTCGAACACCGGGGAGCTGTTTTTT. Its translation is CASSSNTGELFF.

The CDR3 protein is CAWSLASGNTIYF. The CDR3, as DNA: TGTGCCTGGAGCTTGGCCTCTGGAAACACCATATATTTT. The chain has TRBV30 and TRBJ1-3; D call uncertain. This CDR3 region has 13 residues. Trimming left V 3 bases short and J 0 bases short, with 6 bases between. The V gene's germline CDR1 is GTSNPN and CDR2 SVGIG (reference sequence).

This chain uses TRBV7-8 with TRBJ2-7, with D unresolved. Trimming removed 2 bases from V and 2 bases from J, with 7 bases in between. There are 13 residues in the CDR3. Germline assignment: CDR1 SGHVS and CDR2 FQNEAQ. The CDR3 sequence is CASSLTGAYEQYF. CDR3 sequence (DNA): TGTGCCAGCAGCTTAACTGGGGCCTACGAGCAGTACTTC.

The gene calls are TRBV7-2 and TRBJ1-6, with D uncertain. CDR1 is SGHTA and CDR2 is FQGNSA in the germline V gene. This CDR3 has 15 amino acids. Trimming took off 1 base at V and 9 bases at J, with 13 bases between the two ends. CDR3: CASSLESRLSSPLHF. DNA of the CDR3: TGTGCCAGCAGCTTAGAGTCTCGTCTTAGTTCACCCCTCCACTTT.

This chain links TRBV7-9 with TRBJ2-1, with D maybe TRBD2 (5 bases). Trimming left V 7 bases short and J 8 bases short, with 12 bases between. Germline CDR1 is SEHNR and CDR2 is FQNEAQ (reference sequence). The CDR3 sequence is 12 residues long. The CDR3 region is CASTVSRDEQFF. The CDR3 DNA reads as TGTGCCAGCACCGTCTCGAGGGATGAGCAGTTCTTC.

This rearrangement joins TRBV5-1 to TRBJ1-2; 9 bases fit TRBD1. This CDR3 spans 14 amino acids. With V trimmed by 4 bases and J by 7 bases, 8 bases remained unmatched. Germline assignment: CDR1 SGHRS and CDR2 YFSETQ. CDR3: CASSREDRGGGYTF. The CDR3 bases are TGCGCCAGCAGCAGGGAGGACAGGGGCGGTGGCTACACCTTC. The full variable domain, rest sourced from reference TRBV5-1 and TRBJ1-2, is KAGVTQTPRYLIKTRGQQVTLSCSPISGHRSVSWYQQTPGQGLQFLFEYFSETQRNKGNFPGRFSGRQFSNSRSEMNVSTLELGDSALYLCASSREDRGGGYTFGSGTRLTVV.

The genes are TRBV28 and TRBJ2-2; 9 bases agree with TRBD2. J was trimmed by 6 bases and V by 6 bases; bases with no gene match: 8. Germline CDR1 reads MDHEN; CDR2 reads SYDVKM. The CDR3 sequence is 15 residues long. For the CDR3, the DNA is TGTGCCAGCAGGGTAGCGGGGGTGCTCTCCGGGGAGCTGTTTTTT. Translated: CASRVAGVLSGELFF. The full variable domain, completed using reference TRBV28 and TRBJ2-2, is DVKVTQSSRYLVKRTGEKVFLECVQDMDHENMFWYRQDPGLGLRLIYFSYDVKMKEKGDIPEGYSVSREKKERFSLILESASTNQTSMYLCASRVAGVLSGELFFGEGSRLTVL.

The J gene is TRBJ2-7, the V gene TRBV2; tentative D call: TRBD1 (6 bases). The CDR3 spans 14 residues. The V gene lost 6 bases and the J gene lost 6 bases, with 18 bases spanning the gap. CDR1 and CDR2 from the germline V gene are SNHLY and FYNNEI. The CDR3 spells CASRASIQGTEQYF. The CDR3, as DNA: TGTGCCAGCAGGGCCTCTATACAGGGTACCGAGCAGTACTTC.

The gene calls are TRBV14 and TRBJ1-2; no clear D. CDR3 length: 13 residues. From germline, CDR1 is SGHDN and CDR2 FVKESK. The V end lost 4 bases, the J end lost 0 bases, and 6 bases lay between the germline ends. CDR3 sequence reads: CASSLVANYGYTF. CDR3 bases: TGTGCCAGCAGCCTTGTAGCTAACTATGGCTACACCTTC.

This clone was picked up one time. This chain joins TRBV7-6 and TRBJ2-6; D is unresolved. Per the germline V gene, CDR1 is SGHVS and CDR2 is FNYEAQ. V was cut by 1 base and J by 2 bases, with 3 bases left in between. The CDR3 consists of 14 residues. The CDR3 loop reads CASSLGPGANVLTF. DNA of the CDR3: TGTGCCAGCAGCTTAGGACCTGGGGCCAACGTCCTGACTTTC.